This T cell receptor (beta chain) was retrieved from a study of OX40 agonist ivuxolimab in advanced cancers. Notes on the study in general: Expanded clones were, on average, more numerous in CD8+ T cells than in CD4+.

Worth noting for this clone: What it recognizes is unknown.

Profiled with immunoSEQ multiplex PCR; TCRdb holds only in-frame clones, not every one. The table shows fewer than 100,000 clones, with 89% occurring only once. At cycle 4 day 1, cycle 7 day 1, and baseline, blood was sampled. Germline V gives CDR1 SGHNT, CDR2 YYREEE (reference sequence). V shed 0 bases, J shed 9 bases, and the junction held 4 bases outside the gene matches. This CDR3 contains 13 residues. The TCR comes from an adult with an advanced solid tumor such as melanoma, head and neck, liver or kidney cancer. This rearrangement joins TRBV5-4 to TRBJ2-3; 7 bases are shared with TRBD2. Sequenced material: CD4+ or CD8+ T cells sorted from blood, taken in a trial of the OX40 agonist ivuxolimab. The CDR3 sequence is CASSLDGGGTQYF. The CDR3 DNA reads as TGTGCCAGCAGCTTGGATGGGGGAGGGACGCAGTATTTT.